Presented here are 23 T cell receptor beta chains from one specimen sequenced in a study of blood T cell repertoires in COVID-19. The assay was immunoSEQ multiplex PCR, and TCRdb's table has in-frame clones only and misses some. The sample consists of 250,000 to 300,000 clones, more than 80% of them appearing once. What was sequenced was peripheral blood. The receptors derive from a woman in her 50s with COVID-19, enrolled during active disease.

The chain couples TRBV6-5 to TRBJ1-1; no definite D call. Germline V CDR1 and CDR2: MNHEY, SVGAGI. This CDR3 spans 14 amino acids. Trimming took 6 bases from V and 5 from J, leaving 16 bases between them. CDR3 sequence: CASRNEDSRTEAFF. The CDR3 DNA sequence: TGTGCCAGCAGAAACGAGGATAGTCGGACTGAAGCTTTCTTT.

Worth noting for this clone: The same CDR3 can be traced to other DNA sequences in this sample. The rearrangement links TRBV3-1 (or the pseudogene TRBV3-2) to TRBJ1-2, with a possible D match to TRBD1 (5 bases). CDR1 is LGHDT and CDR2 is YNNKEL in the germline V gene (reference sequence). V lost 1 base, J lost 4 bases, and 10 bases lay in between. The CDR3 spans 14 residues. The CDR3 sequence is CASSQAGTGYGYTF. The CDR3 DNA follows: TGTGCCAGCAGCCAAGCGGGGACTGGCTATGGCTACACCTTC.

The rearrangement links TRBV6-5 to TRBJ2-2, with 12 nucleotides matching TRBD2. The V gene end was trimmed by 8 bases and the J gene end by 5 bases; junction bases not matched to a gene: 3. The CDR3 loop spans 14 amino acids. The germline CDR1 and CDR2 sequences are MNHEY and SVGAGI. DNA of the CDR3: TGTGCCAGCGGGGGGACTAGCGGGACCGGGGAGCTGTTTTTT. Its translation is CASGGTSGTGELFF.

This rearrangement joins TRBV5-5 to TRBJ1-1; D call uncertain. Germline V CDR1 and CDR2: SGHKS, YYEKEE (reference sequence). CDR3 size: 13 residues. V lost 4 bases, J lost 5 bases, and 12 bases lay in between. The CDR3 is CASSPLYRTEAFF. For the CDR3, the DNA is TGTGCCAGCAGCCCCCTATATCGGACTGAAGCTTTCTTT.

This chain connects TRBV9 to TRBJ2-1, with TRBD2 matching over 8 bases. After removal of 2 bases from V and 8 bases from J, the junction contained 12 bases not matched to a gene. Germline-derived CDR1 and CDR2 are SGDLS and YYNGEE. The CDR3 totals 16 residues. CDR3 sequence (DNA): TGTGCCAGCAGCGTGAGGACACCGGGGGGGGACGATGAGCAGTTCTTC. It translates to CASSVRTPGGDDEQFF.

This chain joins TRBV11-2 and TRBJ2-2, with TRBD1 as a possible D gene (5 bases). The CDR3 runs to 15 residues. The germline V and J ends were trimmed by 3 bases and 2 bases, with 10 bases remaining between them. Germline loops: CDR1 SGHAT, CDR2 FQNNGV. CDR3 coding DNA: TGTGCCAGCAGCTTTAGACGGACAAACACCGGGGAGCTGTTTTTT. This translates into CASSFRRTNTGELFF.

The V gene is TRBV12-5, the J gene TRBJ2-7; TRBD2 matches at 12 bases. Per the germline V gene, CDR1 is LGHNT and CDR2 is FRNRAP. CDR3 length: 14 amino acids. Losses at the gene ends were 2 bases for V and 6 bases for J; bases not matched to a gene: 2. The CDR3 reads CASGLMTSGSEQYF. DNA for the CDR3: TGTGCTAGTGGTTTGATGACTAGCGGGAGCGAGCAGTACTTC. Filled out from reference TRBV12-5 and TRBJ2-7, the complete variable domain reads DARVTQTPRHKVTEMGQEVTMRCQPILGHNTVFWYRQTMMQGLELLAYFRNRAPLDDSGMPKDRFSAEMPDATLATLKIQPSEPRDSAVYFCASGLMTSGSEQYFGPGTRLTVT.

V and J are TRBV11-2 and TRBJ2-7; TRBD2 matches 12 bases. The V segment lost 5 bases and the J segment 1 base; nucleotides outside the gene matches: 6. This CDR3 region has 16 residues. The V gene's germline CDR1 is SGHAT and CDR2 FQNNGV. This CDR3 is CASSGPGLAGSYEQYF. CDR3 DNA sequence: TGTGCCAGCAGCGGTCCGGGACTAGCGGGTTCCTACGAGCAGTACTTC.

V and J are TRBV11-2 and TRBJ1-1, with a tentative D call TRBD1 (6 bases). This CDR3 comprises 14 residues. CDR1 is SGHAT, CDR2 FQNNGV, per germline. The V gene lost 2 bases and the J gene lost 1 base, with 8 bases spanning the gap. The CDR3 sequence is CASSLRGANTEAFF. DNA for the CDR3: TGTGCCAGCAGCTTACGGGGGGCGAACACTGAAGCTTTCTTT.

CDR3 sequence reads: CASSLGGRGTSGMRELFF. CDR3 DNA: TGTGCCAGCAGCTTAGGCGGACGAGGGACTAGCGGGATGCGGGAGCTGTTTTTT. J is TRBJ2-2 and V is TRBV7-9, with TRBD2 identical over 13 bases. Trimming removed 1 base from V and 9 bases from J; junction bases left unmatched: 11. Germline assignment: CDR1 SEHNR and CDR2 FQNEAQ (reference sequence). This CDR3 has 18 amino acids.

This clone was counted once. The gene calls are TRBV30 and TRBJ1-2, with D possibly TRBD1 on 6 matching bases. Trimming took off 0 bases at V and 6 bases at J, with 23 bases between the two ends. This CDR3 spans 17 amino acids. CDR1 GTSNPN and CDR2 SVGIG come from the germline V gene (reference sequence). In DNA, the CDR3 is TGTGCCTGGAGTGTACGGGGGGCGCTACGTTTTTACCATGGCTACACCTTC. Amino acids: CAWSVRGALRFYHGYTF. Variable domain in full (rest from reference TRBV30 and TRBJ1-2): SQTIHQWPATLVQPVGSPLSLECTVEGTSNPNLYWYRQAAGRGLQLLFYSVGIGQISSEVPQNLSASRPQDRQFILSSKKLLLSDSGFYLCAWSVRGALRFYHGYTFGSGTRLTVV.

The V gene is TRBV10-3, the J gene TRBJ1-1; D is perhaps TRBD1 (6 bases). Germline lookup yields CDR1 ENHRY and CDR2 SYGVKD. CDR3 length: 12 amino acids. The CDR3 bases are TGTGCTATACAGGGATTGAACACTGAAGCTTTCTTT. This translates into CAIQGLNTEAFF.

V is TRBV18 and J is TRBJ2-3; weak D call: TRBD2 (6 bases). The V and J ends lost 2 bases and 5 bases respectively, with 14 bases between them. Per the germline V gene, CDR1 is KGHSH and CDR2 is LQKENI. This CDR3 is built from 15 residues. CDR3 loop: CASSPLASVRDTQYF. CDR3 sequence (DNA): TGTGCCAGCTCACCATTGGCTAGCGTTAGAGATACGCAGTATTTT.

The chain has TRBV15 and TRBJ1-1, with D tentatively TRBD1 (6 bases). Trimming took 4 bases from V and 8 from J, leaving 11 bases between them. The germline V gene has CDR1 LNHNV and CDR2 YYDKDF (reference sequence). The length of the CDR3 is 12 residues. DNA for the CDR3: TGTGCCACCAGCACTTACAGGGTGGAAGCTTTCTTT. Translation: CATSTYRVEAFF.

CDR3 protein: CASSSPRADRYF. The CDR3 DNA reads TGTGCCAGCAGTTCACCAAGAGCAGACAGGTATTTT. This chain uses TRBV12-3 or TRBV12-4 with TRBJ2-3; TRBD1 might be the D (5 bases). Trimming shortened V by 4 bases and J by 14 bases, and 16 bases separated the two germline ends. The CDR3 is 12 amino acids.

This chain joins TRBV4-1 and TRBJ2-7, with D maybe TRBD2 (7 bases). Germline-derived CDR1 and CDR2 are MGHRA and YSYEKL. V was trimmed by 0 bases and J by 4 bases, leaving 16 bases between them. The CDR3 is 16 amino acids. CDR3 DNA sequence: TGCGCCAGCAGCCAAGAGGGGGGGCGCCAGTTTTACGAGCAGTACTTC. Translated: CASSQEGGRQFYEQYF.

A few counts support this clone. The chain recombines TRBV7-9 with TRBJ2-2; 7 positions match TRBD2. Germline lookup yields CDR1 SEHNR and CDR2 FQNEAQ (reference sequence). The CDR3 extends over 16 amino acids. The V and J ends lost 4 bases and 6 bases, in that order; junction bases with no gene match: 11. CDR3 protein: CASSSRGEVFPGELFF. CDR3 DNA sequence: TGTGCCAGCAGCTCCCGGGGGGAAGTATTCCCCGGGGAGCTGTTTTTT.

This clone has only a few counts. The chain uses TRBV19 and TRBJ2-1, with a possible D match to TRBD2 (5 bases). V was clipped by 5 bases and J by 8 bases, with 16 bases between them. This CDR3 contains 14 residues. CDR1 LNHDA and CDR2 SQIVND come from the germline V gene (reference sequence). CDR3 bases: TGTGCCAGTAGTGTAAGGGAGTCGAGCGATGAGCAGTTCTTC. Protein sequence: CASSVRESSDEQFF.

This rearrangement joins TRBV2 to TRBJ2-7, with D perhaps matching TRBD2 (7 bases). Germline V gene sequence: CDR1 SNHLY, CDR2 FYNNEI. With 7 bases removed from V and 0 bases from J, the gap between germline ends came to 16 bases. The CDR3 has 15 amino acids. CDR3 protein: CASKGGMDRSYEQYF. The CDR3 region has the DNA TGTGCCAGCAAGGGGGGGATGGACCGCTCCTACGAGCAGTACTTC.

V gene TRBV18 combines with J gene TRBJ2-5; 13 bases agree with TRBD2. Trimming took 3 bases from V and 5 from J; bases not matched to a gene: 9. The CDR3 is 17 amino acids. Germline CDR1 and CDR2: KGHSH and LQKENI. The CDR3 DNA reads TGTGCCAGCTCACCGGGCTTAGGACTAGCGGGAGAGGAGACCCAGTACTTC. It codes for CASSPGLGLAGEETQYF.

This sequence joins TRBV11-2 and TRBJ1-1; D remains unclear. The CDR3 is 14 amino acids. CDR1 is SGHAT, CDR2 FQNNGV, per germline. V was pared by 5 bases and J by 1 base, with 11 bases between. CDR3 sequence (DNA): TGTGCCAGCAGCCAAGCCCGCGGGAACACTGAAGCTTTCTTT. Encoded protein: CASSQARGNTEAFF.

The chain carries TRBV6-5 and TRBJ2-5; tentatively, D is TRBD2 (6 bases). V shed 8 bases and J shed 5 bases, with 12 bases lying between them. The CDR3 runs 12 residues. Germline V CDR1 and CDR2: MNHEY, SVGAGI. The CDR3 DNA sequence: TGTGCCAGCCATCATGGGGGGGAGACCCAGTACTTC. Its translation is CASHHGGETQYF.

The chain has TRBV5-1 and TRBJ1-6; 12 bases fit TRBD1. Germline loops: CDR1 SGHRS, CDR2 YFSETQ. With V trimmed by 3 bases and J by 10 bases, 11 bases remained unmatched. The CDR3 has 17 residues. The CDR3 loop reads CASSSPGTGGSYSPLHF. The CDR3 DNA follows: TGCGCCAGCAGCTCCCCCGGGACAGGGGGCTCATACTCACCCCTCCACTTT. Together with reference TRBV5-1 and TRBJ1-6, the CDR3 gives the full variable domain: KAGVTQTPRYLIKTRGQQVTLSCSPISGHRSVSWYQQTPGQGLQFLFEYFSETQRNKGNFPGRFSGRQFSNSRSEMNVSTLELGDSALYLCASSSPGTGGSYSPLHFGNGTRLTVT.